These T cell receptor beta chains were read from a single sample in a study of identifying expanded T cells in peripheral blood. Sequencing used immunoSEQ multiplex PCR; TCRdb keeps in-frame clones, though not all of them. The sample lists over 100,000 clones, roughly nine tenths occurring once. Sequences were obtained from blood. The receptors derive from a person between 18 and 69 years old in good health. CDR3s include the opening cysteine and the closing phenylalanine or tryptophan. D genes are given only for firm matches. Some rows mark clone size as missing; the rest say once, few, many or name a class of expanded clone.

v_gene	abundance	d_gene	j_gene	CDR3aa	CDR3nt
TRBV4-2	-	-	TRBJ2-3	CASSQELAGTSTDTQYF	TGTGCCAGCAGCCAAGAGCTAGCTGGTACTAGCACAGATACGCAGTATTTT
TRBV18	few	-	TRBJ1-4	CASSPDSYGKLFF	TGTGCCAGCTCACCCGACAGCTATGGTAAACTGTTTTTT
TRBV19	-	-	TRBJ1-1	CASSPKGRMNTEAFF	TGTGCCAGTAGTCCCAAAGGACGGATGAACACTGAAGCTTTCTTT
TRBV18	-	TRBD1	TRBJ1-2	CASSPETGRLGYGYTF	TGTGCCAGCTCCCCGGAGACAGGGCGCTTAGGGTATGGCTACACCTTC
TRBV11-3	-	-	TRBJ2-5	CASSLEGFQETQYF	TGTGCCAGCAGCTTAGAGGGATTCCAAGAGACCCAGTACTTC
TRBV30	-	-	TRBJ1-2	CAGAGQVLGDGYTF	TGTGCCGGCGCAGGGCAGGTCCTCGGGGATGGCTACACCTTC
TRBV9	-	-	TRBJ2-3	CASSVGGAGTDTQYF	TGTGCCAGCAGCGTAGGGGGAGCCGGCACAGATACGCAGTATTTT
TRBV14	-	TRBD1	TRBJ2-6	CASSPGQGRSGANVLTF	TGTGCCAGCAGTCCCGGACAGGGACGCTCTGGGGCCAACGTCCTGACTTTC
TRBV10-3	once	TRBD1	TRBJ1-5	CAISRNQGDNQPQHF	TGTGCCATCAGTCGAAATCAGGGGGACAATCAGCCCCAGCATTTT
TRBV5-1	-	TRBD1	TRBJ2-2	CASSLWTGATGELFF	TGCGCCAGCAGCCTTTGGACAGGGGCCACCGGGGAGCTGTTTTTT
TRBV4-2	-	-	TRBJ2-7	CASSQDSGQDSYEQYF	TGTGCCAGCAGCCAAGACAGCGGGCAGGACTCCTACGAGCAGTACTTC
TRBV6-1	-	TRBD1	TRBJ2-7	CASSGQGDEQYF	TGTGCCAGCTCCGGACAGGGTGACGAGCAGTACTTC
TRBV2	-	TRBD1	TRBJ2-3	CASRTLQGWGDTQYF	TGTGCCAGCAGGACATTACAGGGGTGGGGAGATACGCAGTATTTT
TRBV30	-	-	TRBJ1-5	CAWRVKWGSNQPQHF	TGTGCCTGGAGGGTAAAATGGGGGAGCAATCAGCCCCAGCATTTT
TRBV6-1	-	TRBD1	TRBJ1-6	CASSEGQGYNSPLHF	TGTGCCAGCAGTGAGGGACAGGGGTATAATTCACCCCTCCACTTT
TRBV4-1	-	-	TRBJ1-6	CASSPRAEPSPLHF	TGCGCCAGCAGCCCGCGGGCGGAACCTTCACCCCTCCACTTT
TRBV7-2	few	-	TRBJ2-1	CASNPGVSSSYNEQFF	TGTGCCAGCAACCCCGGGGTATCGAGCTCCTACAATGAGCAGTTCTTC
TRBV7-9	once	-	TRBJ1-2	CASRNGDIGYTF	TGTGCCAGCAGAAACGGGGACATTGGCTACACCTTC
TRBV7-3	-	-	TRBJ2-6	CASSLSPGANVLTF	TGTGCCAGCAGCTTGTCTCCGGGGGCCAACGTCCTGACTTTC
TRBV5-8	few	TRBD1	TRBJ2-5	CASRGTGVGETQYF	TGTGCCAGCAGGGGGACAGGGGTCGGAGAGACCCAGTACTTC
TRBV6-4	once	TRBD2	TRBJ2-2	CASSVYPSSSGWNGELFF	TGTGCCAGCAGCGTCTACCCAAGTAGTAGCGGGTGGAACGGGGAGCTGTTTTTT
TRBV7-6	-	-	TRBJ2-3	CASSLAPTHADTQYF	TGTGCCAGCAGCTTAGCGCCGACGCACGCAGATACGCAGTATTTT
TRBV7-2	once	-	TRBJ1-1	CASSLDLRRVAFF	TGTGCCAGCAGCTTAGATCTGAGAAGGGTGGCTTTCTTT
TRBV5-1	-	-	TRBJ2-5	CASSLGDQTQETQYF	TGCGCCAGCAGCTTGGGGGATCAGACGCAAGAGACCCAGTACTTC
TRBV5-5	-	-	TRBJ1-1	CASSLTANTEAFF	TGTGCCAGCAGCTTAACAGCGAACACTGAAGCTTTCTTT
TRBV9	once	-	TRBJ2-1	CASSVEWENEQFF	TGTGCCAGCAGCGTAGAATGGGAGAATGAGCAGTTCTTC
TRBV5-1	-	-	TRBJ2-7	CASSRMDEQYF	TGCGCCAGCAGTAGAATGGACGAGCAGTACTTC
TRBV19	-	TRBD1	TRBJ1-5	CASSRDRGFSSNQPQHF	TGTGCCAGTAGCCGGGACAGGGGGTTTTCGAGCAATCAGCCCCAGCATTTT
TRBV11-3	-	-	TRBJ1-4	CANPTTAQGEKLFF	TGTGCCAACCCCACGACAGCCCAGGGGGAAAAACTGTTTTTT
TRBV5-3	-	TRBD1	TRBJ2-7	CAKKRQGAYEQYF	TGTGCCAAAAAGCGGCAGGGGGCCTACGAGCAGTACTTC
TRBV7-9	-	-	TRBJ1-2	CASSPGGGLHYGYTF	TGTGCCAGCAGCCCTGGGGGGGGGCTGCACTATGGCTACACCTTC
TRBV15	-	-	TRBJ2-4	CATSSWGLPLAKNIQYF	TGTGCCACCAGCAGTTGGGGACTTCCTCTAGCCAAAAACATTCAGTACTTC
TRBV2	-	-	TRBJ2-3	CASSRFRGDTQYF	TGTGCCAGCAGCCGTTTCCGTGGAGATACGCAGTATTTT
TRBV7-3	-	TRBD2	TRBJ2-1	CASSLGLAAYNEQFF	TGTGCCAGCAGCTTGGGACTAGCGGCTTACAATGAGCAGTTCTTC
TRBV25-1	few	TRBD1	TRBJ1-2	CASWTGRGYTF	TGTGCCAGCTGGACAGGAAGGGGCTACACCTTC
TRBV4-2	-	-	TRBJ1-4	CASSQGISATNEKLFF	TGTGCCAGCAGCCAGGGTATCTCTGCAACTAATGAAAAACTGTTTTTT
TRBV5-6	once	-	TRBJ1-4	CASRPTATNEKLFF	TGTGCCAGCAGACCGACAGCAACTAATGAAAAACTGTTTTTT
TRBV19	-	-	TRBJ1-6	CASERRSGAYNSPLHF	TGTGCCAGCGAAAGGAGGTCCGGTGCGTATAATTCACCCCTCCACTTT
TRBV4-3	-	-	TRBJ1-1	CASSQDLPAYTEAFF	TGCGCCAGCAGCCAAGATCTCCCGGCTTACACTGAAGCTTTCTTT
TRBV14	-	TRBD1	TRBJ2-7	CASSSGQGASYEQYF	TGTGCCAGCAGTTCTGGACAGGGGGCGAGTTACGAGCAGTACTTC
TRBV25-1	-	-	TRBJ1-1	CASSERVYTEAFF	TGTGCCAGCAGTGAGAGGGTTTACACTGAAGCTTTCTTT
TRBV7-7	-	TRBD2	TRBJ2-2	CASSVSGSTGELFF	TGTGCCAGCAGCGTTAGCGGGAGTACCGGGGAGCTGTTTTTT
TRBV27	-	TRBD2	TRBJ2-2	CASSFGIAGAGTGELFF	TGTGCCAGCAGTTTCGGGATTGCGGGAGCTGGCACCGGGGAGCTGTTTTTT
TRBV5-1	-	-	TRBJ1-1	CASSPSLNTEAFF	TGCGCCAGCAGCCCGTCCTTGAACACTGAAGCTTTCTTT
TRBV30	-	-	TRBJ1-1	CAWSVGVMNTEAFF	TGTGCCTGGAGCGTGGGGGTTATGAACACTGAAGCTTTCTTT
TRBV4-1	-	-	TRBJ1-2	CASSQDLGGFDGYTF	TGCGCCAGCAGCCAAGATCTGGGGGGGTTCGATGGCTACACCTTC
TRBV19	-	-	TRBJ1-2	CASNQRGAALYGYTF	TGTGCCAGTAACCAAAGGGGGGCAGCGTTATATGGCTACACCTTC
TRBV7-2	-	-	TRBJ1-5	CASSLLQSQPQHF	TGTGCCAGCAGCTTGCTCCAGAGCCAGCCCCAGCATTTT
TRBV29-1	once	-	TRBJ1-1	CSVHGAVGAEAFF	TGCAGCGTTCACGGGGCCGTAGGTGCTGAAGCTTTCTTT
TRBV27	-	TRBD2	TRBJ2-1	CASSLFLAGLNEQFF	TGTGCCAGCAGTTTATTCCTAGCGGGACTAAATGAGCAGTTCTTC
TRBV9	-	-	TRBJ1-3	CASSPPGAQLDTIYF	TGTGCCAGCAGCCCACCAGGGGCCCAACTCGACACCATATATTTT
TRBV6-4	-	TRBD1	TRBJ1-2	CASSAGTGEYGYTF	TGTGCCAGCAGCGCCGGGACAGGGGAATATGGCTACACCTTC
TRBV6-5	-	TRBD1	TRBJ1-4	CASRLRGVNEKLFF	TGTGCCAGCAGACTCAGGGGGGTTAATGAAAAACTGTTTTTT